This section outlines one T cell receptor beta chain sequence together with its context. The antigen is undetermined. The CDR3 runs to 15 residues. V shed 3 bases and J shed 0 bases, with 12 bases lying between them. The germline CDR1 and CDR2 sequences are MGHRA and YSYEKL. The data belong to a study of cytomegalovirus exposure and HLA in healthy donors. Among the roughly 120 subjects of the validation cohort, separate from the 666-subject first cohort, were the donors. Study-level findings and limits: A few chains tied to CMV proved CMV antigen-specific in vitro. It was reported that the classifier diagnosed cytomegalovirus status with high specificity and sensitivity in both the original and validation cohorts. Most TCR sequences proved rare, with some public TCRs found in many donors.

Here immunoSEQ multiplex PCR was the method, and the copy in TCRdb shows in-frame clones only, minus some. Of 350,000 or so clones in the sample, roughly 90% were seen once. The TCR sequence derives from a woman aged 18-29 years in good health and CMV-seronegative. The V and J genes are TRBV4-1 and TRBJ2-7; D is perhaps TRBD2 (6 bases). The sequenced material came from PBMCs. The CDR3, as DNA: TGCGCCAGCAGCCAGCCCGGGAGCGTCTCCTACGAGCAGTACTTC. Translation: CASSQPGSVSYEQYF.